The 24 T cell receptor beta chains below come from one sample, sequenced in a study of blood T cells in healthy people across ages. A second about 7 to 11 cycle PCR used barcoded and J-beta primers. MiXCR, run by TCRdb on the 5' RACE reads, gives a single entry per CDR3 protein. The data contain 700,000 to 950,000 distinct CDR3 sequences, 55% to 75% of them seen just once; the ten biggest clones take up approximately 21%. Sequenced sample: blood. The receptors come from a man aged 25-40 years in good health.

The chain is built from TRBV7-9 and TRBJ1-2, with unresolved D. CDR1 and CDR2 (germline): SEHNR, FQNEAQ (reference sequence). V lost 7 bases to trimming and J lost 8 bases, with 23 bases between them. The CDR3 length is 15 residues. The CDR3 nucleotides read TGTGCCAGCACCCGTCCCTCGACCTTCCGGGAGGGCTACACCTTC. Protein product: CASTRPSTFREGYTF.

The chain combines TRBV15 with TRBJ2-1, with no clear D. From germline, CDR1 is LNHNV and CDR2 YYDKDF (reference sequence). The ends were cut back, 0 bases at V and 10 bases at J, with 13 bases in the middle. The CDR3 has 14 residues. DNA for the CDR3: TGTGCCACCAGCAGAGATGCGTCGGTTCGCGAGCAGTTCTTC. Translation gives CATSRDASVREQFF.

This chain uses TRBV29-1 with TRBJ2-1, with D unclear. V was pared by 4 bases and J by 6 bases, with 25 bases between. This CDR3 is built from 17 residues. CDR1 is SQVTM, CDR2 ANQGSEA, per germline. DNA of the CDR3: TGCAGCGTTGGAGAGCTCGCAGGCAGACCGACCCTCAATGAGCAGTTCTTC. It encodes CSVGELAGRPTLNEQFF.

In its sample, this clonotype was seen a few times. This chain joins TRBV20-1 and TRBJ2-7, with a weak D call TRBD1 (6 bases). The CDR3 is made up of 15 amino acids. V gave up 5 bases and J gave up 3 bases, with 20 bases separating them. The germline V gene has CDR1 DFQATT and CDR2 SNEGSKA (reference sequence). The CDR3 DNA reads TGCAGTGCTCCCCCCCCATCAGGGGAAGGCTACGAGCAGTACTTC. Residues: CSAPPPSGEGYEQYF.

The chain is built from TRBV4-2 and TRBJ2-1; 10 nucleotides align to TRBD2. The CDR3 spans 15 residues. The trim removed 0 bases at V and 9 bases at J, leaving 5 bases unmatched. Germline-derived CDR1 and CDR2 are LGHNA and YNFKEQ. The CDR3 is CASSQDFPSGGEQFF. The CDR3, as DNA: TGTGCCAGCAGCCAAGACTTCCCTAGCGGGGGTGAGCAGTTCTTC.

This chain joins TRBV7-9 and TRBJ2-7; 7 bases match TRBD1. V dropped 6 bases and J dropped 3; count of bases not matched to a gene: 8. There are 14 residues in the CDR3. Germline CDR1 and CDR2: SEHNR and FQNEAQ (reference sequence). CDR3 region: CASRQEGAGYEQYF. DNA for the CDR3: TGTGCCAGCAGACAAGAGGGGGCGGGCTACGAGCAGTACTTC.

The chain carries TRBV20-1 and TRBJ1-2, with D perhaps matching TRBD1 (5 bases). Per the germline V gene, CDR1 is DFQATT and CDR2 is SNEGSKA (reference sequence). The CDR3 consists of 14 residues. V lost 0 bases and J 6 bases, leaving 14 bases between the germline ends. Written as DNA, the CDR3 is TGCAGTGCTAGAGATGCAGGGCGCCCCCATGGCTACACCTTC. Its protein is CSARDAGRPHGYTF.

This clonotype occurred once. The J gene is TRBJ2-6, the V gene TRBV7-2; no clear D. V shed 2 bases and J shed 2 bases, with 4 bases lying between them. Germline V CDR1 and CDR2: SGHTA, FQGNSA. The CDR3 is made up of 14 amino acids. CDR3 region: CASSLCTGANVLTF. DNA of the CDR3: TGTGCCAGCAGCTTATGTACTGGGGCCAACGTCCTGACTTTC.

The chain joins TRBV20-1 to TRBJ2-1, with 12 nucleotides matching TRBD2. J was trimmed by 8 bases and V by 0 bases; bases with no gene match: 5. This CDR3 has 15 residues. The germline gives CDR1 DFQATT, CDR2 SNEGSKA (reference sequence). CDR3 DNA sequence: TGCAGTGCTAGAGACCCTGGACTAGCGGGATATGAGCAGTTCTTC. This sequence encodes CSARDPGLAGYEQFF.

The chain has TRBV20-1 and TRBJ1-1; no reliable D call. Germline lookup yields CDR1 DFQATT and CDR2 SNEGSKA (reference sequence). This CDR3 has 12 amino acids. DNA for the CDR3: TGCAGCCCCGGACGGAGGGTCACTGAAGCTTTCTTT. Amino acids: CSPGRRVTEAFF.

The chain employs TRBV7-9 and TRBJ2-1, with D perhaps matching TRBD1 or TRBD2 (5 bases each). V lost 1 base and J 8 bases, leaving 18 bases between the germline ends. This CDR3 has 16 amino acids. The germline V gene has CDR1 SEHNR and CDR2 FQNEAQ (reference sequence). CDR3 DNA: TGTGCCAGCAGCTTAGAAAGGGCGACAGTGCGGGATGAGCAGTTCTTC. Translated, it gives CASSLERATVRDEQFF.

V is TRBV2 and J is TRBJ2-4, with D perhaps TRBD1 (5 bases). TRBJ2-7 matches the DNA end more closely, so the J call is doubtful. This CDR3 spans 12 amino acids. CDR1 is SNHLY and CDR2 is FYNNEI in the germline V gene. This CDR3 is CASRDTHYEQYF. DNA of the CDR3: TGTGCCAGCAGGGACACTCACTACGAGCAGTACTTC.

As regards this clonotype: Being one base from a much bigger clone, this may be a read error. The J gene is TRBJ2-5, the V gene TRBV11-2; tentative D call: TRBD2 (6 bases). Germline assignment: CDR1 SGHAT and CDR2 FQNNGV. The CDR3 has 13 residues. The germline V and J ends were trimmed by 3 bases and 5 bases, with 10 bases remaining between them. CDR3 sequence reads: CASSFGAGETQYF. CDR3 DNA sequence: TGTGCCAGCAGCTTCGGGGCGGGGGAGACCCAGTACTTC.

The chain couples TRBV24-1 to TRBJ2-1, with D perhaps matching TRBD1 or TRBD2 (5 bases each). Trimming took 5 bases from V and 13 from J, leaving 20 bases between them. The CDR3 has 14 amino acids. Germline values: CDR1 KGHDR, CDR2 SFDVKD. The CDR3: CATSGGKDQETQFF. Written as DNA, the CDR3 is TGTGCCACCAGTGGGGGGAAGGACCAAGAGACCCAGTTCTTC.

The chain combines TRBV29-1 with TRBJ2-5, with D possibly being TRBD1 (6 bases). The V gene lost 2 bases and the J gene lost 7 bases, with 17 bases spanning the gap. In germline, CDR1 is SQVTM, CDR2 ANQGSEA. The CDR3 spans 14 residues. DNA for the CDR3: TGCAGCGTTGAACTCGACAGGATGGGTGGGACCCAGTACTTC. It encodes CSVELDRMGGTQYF. The full variable domain, with the rest looked up from reference TRBV29-1 and TRBJ2-5, is SAVISQKPSRDICQRGTSLTIQCQVDSQVTMMFWYRQQPGQSLTLIATANQGSEATYESGFVIDKFPISRPNLTFSTLTVSNMSPEDSSIYLCSVELDRMGGTQYFGPGTRLLVL.

V is TRBV14 and J is TRBJ2-7; D not resolved. The assigned J gene may be wrong: the sequence end matches TRBJ2-5 better. This CDR3 has 15 residues. Germline CDR1 reads SGHDN; CDR2 reads FVKESK. In nucleotides, the CDR3 is TGTGCCAGCAGCCAAGATCTATATGGGTTGGGGACCCAGTACTTC. This gives the protein CASSQDLYGLGTQYF.

The chain combines TRBV11-2 with TRBJ2-2; D remains unclear. The CDR3 sequence is 15 residues long. Germline CDR1 reads SGHAT; CDR2 reads FQNNGV. V shed 4 bases and J shed 9 bases, with 18 bases lying between them. CDR3 bases: TGTGCCAGCAGCTCAGAGAAGAGCCAGCTCAGGGAGCTGTTTTTT. This sequence encodes CASSSEKSQLRELFF.

The V call is TRBV12-3 or TRBV12-4, the J call TRBJ2-7; 9 nucleotides line up with TRBD1. V shed 2 bases, J shed 3 bases, and the junction held 2 bases outside the gene matches. This CDR3 is 14 amino acids long. This chain's CDR3 is CASSLMGQGYEQYF. CDR3 coding DNA: TGTGCCAGCAGTTTAATGGGACAGGGCTACGAGCAGTACTTC.

V is TRBV28 and J is TRBJ1-1, with TRBD1 as a possible D gene (5 bases). The CDR3 runs to 11 residues. Trimming stripped 6 bases from V and 5 bases from J, with 7 bases between. Germline lookup yields CDR1 MDHEN and CDR2 SYDVKM. The CDR3 DNA follows: TGTGCCAGCAGGGAGGGGACTGAAGCTTTCTTT. Amino acid sequence: CASREGTEAFF.

This chain connects TRBV20-1 to TRBJ2-5, with D perhaps being TRBD1 or TRBD2 (6 bases each). Trimming shortened V by 2 bases and J by 3 bases, and 13 bases separated the two germline ends. The CDR3 spans 14 residues. Germline V gives CDR1 DFQATT, CDR2 SNEGSKA (reference sequence). CDR3 region: CSARIGGQKETQYF. The CDR3 nucleotides read TGCAGTGCTAGAATCGGGGGCCAGAAAGAGACCCAGTACTTC.

In its sample, this clonotype was seen a few times. The J gene is TRBJ1-2, the V gene TRBV5-1, with 8 bases that match TRBD1. The germline V gene has CDR1 SGHRS and CDR2 YFSETQ. V lost 3 bases to trimming and J lost 4 bases; unmatched junction nucleotides: 11. CDR3 length: 16 amino acids. CDR3 protein: CASSSGTGLRGYGYTF. The CDR3 bases are TGCGCCAGCAGCTCCGGGACAGGTCTCAGGGGCTATGGCTACACCTTC. The whole variable domain, remainder taken from reference TRBV5-1 and TRBJ1-2, is KAGVTQTPRYLIKTRGQQVTLSCSPISGHRSVSWYQQTPGQGLQFLFEYFSETQRNKGNFPGRFSGRQFSNSRSEMNVSTLELGDSALYLCASSSGTGLRGYGYTFGSGTRLTVV.

V and J are TRBV6-1 and TRBJ1-1; D is perhaps TRBD1 (5 bases). V dropped 4 bases and J dropped 1 base, with 13 bases sitting between them. Germline V gene sequence: CDR1 MNHNS, CDR2 SASEGT. The CDR3 extends over 15 amino acids. The CDR3 reads CASSGPGAGNTEAFF. The CDR3 DNA follows: TGTGCCAGCAGTGGTCCTGGGGCAGGGAACACTGAAGCTTTCTTT.

This chain links TRBV5-1 with TRBJ1-1, with 10 bases fitting TRBD1. The germline gives CDR1 SGHRS, CDR2 YFSETQ. The junction had 6 bases not matched to a gene; V was cut back by 0 bases and J by 1 base. The CDR3 extends over 17 amino acids. The CDR3 sequence: CASSLAGTGVRNTEAFF. The CDR3 DNA follows: TGCGCCAGCAGCTTGGCCGGGACAGGGGTTCGGAACACTGAAGCTTTCTTT.

CDR3 nucleotide sequence: TGCAGTGCTAGGCGGCTAGCGGGTCGCGAGCAGTACTTC. Its translation is CSARRLAGREQYF. The chain is built from TRBV20-1 and TRBJ2-4; 8 nucleotides match TRBD2. The DNA end favors TRBJ2-7, so the J call may be wrong. Germline V lookup: CDR1 DFQATT, CDR2 SNEGSKA (reference sequence). The length of the CDR3 is 13 residues.